What follows is one T cell receptor beta chain and its context. This clone was picked up one time. Its antigen is unknown. The record has no base qualities; no much larger clone is one base away. The intended sense of this specimen's time point label: cycle 1 day 1 (C1D1), immediately before nivolumab initiation. Every trial patient had relapsed following autologous stem cell transplantation, and prior brentuximab vedotin exposure was what differed among cohorts A, B and C. A total of 50 to 70 patients with relapsed/refractory classical Hodgkin lymphoma made up the trial cohort, and each patient's best overall response was complete response, partial response or progressive disease. Single-agent nivolumab was administered to trial patients in the multi-cohort phase II CheckMate 205 trial. An independent review committee assessed best overall response using the 2007 International Working Group response criteria. PBMCs from the trial were collected at three points: immediately before nivolumab initiation (C1D1), and during therapy at cycle 2 day 1 and cycle 4 day 1. Peripheral blood was collected in 8 mL Vacutainer Cell Preparation Tubes, from which PBMCs were isolated by centrifugation and then cryopreserved.

The CDR3 measures 13 amino acids from cysteine to phenylalanine. Of all the DNA, just the CDR3 is kept, 39 bases in frame from base 1. The trim is 2 bases for V and 3 bases for J, with a gap of 8 bases between the germline ends. The germline V gene provides CDR1 MGHRA and CDR2 YSYEKL. The sample comes from a study of PD-1 blockade in classical Hodgkin lymphoma (dated by TCRdb to 2018 to 2020). Broadly, across the study: Nivolumab dosing was 3 mg/kg intravenously every 2 weeks, continuing until either disease progression or unacceptable toxicity. To define a peripheral blood immune signature of response to PD-1 blockade in classical Hodgkin lymphoma, the study combined TCR beta sequencing with CyTOF. General findings and caveats noted by the study authors: Diversity was lower in patients who began nivolumab less than 1 year after ASCT, so these patients were left out of later analyses to avoid confounding by immune reconstitution. Baseline diversity similar to that of newly diagnosed patients was observed in trial patients achieving complete response, whereas significantly lower diversity was observed in partial responders and progressors. A significant rise by C4D1 was seen in CD4+ but not CD8+ TCR diversity (p=0.0027 vs p=0.16), with the rise being most apparent in complete responders (p=0.02). Baseline TCR diversity was reported to be lower in newly diagnosed patients than in healthy donors, and even lower in relapsed/refractory patients. The study was limited to a single clinical trial cohort, and causes of repertoire differences, possibly disease activity or prior therapy, remained undefined.

The Qiagen DNeasy kit was used to extract genomic DNA both from unsorted PBMCs and from the negatively selected CD4+ and CD8+ fractions. TCR beta CDR3 regions were amplified by immunoSEQ multiplex PCR using primers annealing to V and J segments. A synthetic immune receptor repertoire was used to minimize amplification bias, and any residual bias was removed computationally once sequencing was done. The paper's processing steps were these. Repertoire diversity was quantified as the Shannon entropy index using custom Python scripts. The unsorted, CD4+ and CD8+ repertoires were each analyzed separately, with the exception of combined analyses, where CD4+ and CD8+ sequences were merged in silico. A clone was considered expanded if an increase in frequency of at least 2-fold after treatment relative to C1D1 was found, and a pseudocount of 0.5 was applied to clones undetected at baseline. Clones with 0 or 1 copy at C1D1 were classified as singleton clones, and clones with 2 or more copies were classified as non-singleton clones. By matching protein sequences in sorted samples from the same patient, clones expanded in unsorted samples were annotated as CD4+, CD8+ or unknown. Wilcoxon tests were applied to paired samples to test diversity changes from C1D1 to C4D1. The source is immuneACCESS, and TCRdb retained only in-frame sequences with V and J called. Part of the clones is not carried over; for the studies checked, unresolved V genes explain less than half of this, and the remainder is unexplained. V, J and clone size reflect that table, while D and trimming were determined from the DNA. The sample yields 9,500 to 10,000 clones; 92% were counted once. The ten largest clonotypes hold about 14% of the sample.

Recombination linked TRBV4-1 to TRBJ2-7; the D gene identity is not certain. The sequenced sample was peripheral blood mononuclear cells (PBMCs), obtained at baseline. The TCR comes from a human donor with classical Hodgkin lymphoma. CDR3 sequence: CASSQPRRYEQYF. The DNA sequence follows: TGCGCCAGCAGCCAACCTCGGCGCTACGAGCAGTACTTC.